These 25 T cell receptor beta chains were all obtained from the same sample, sequenced in a study of blood T cells in healthy people across ages. Alongside a J-beta primer mix, a sample-barcoded 5' primer served in a second PCR lasting 7 to 11 cycles. MiXCR, run by TCRdb on the 5' RACE reads, gives a single entry per CDR3 protein. The sample records nearly 800,000 distinct CDR3 sequences, roughly three fifths being singletons. The sample was blood. Receptors originate from a man aged 35 to 55 in good health.

The chain has TRBV20-1 and TRBJ2-6; a weak D match, TRBD1 (6 bases). Germline lookup yields CDR1 DFQATT and CDR2 SNEGSKA (reference sequence). Trimming cost V 0 bases and J 0 bases, with 15 bases left between them. The CDR3 runs to 18 residues. CDR3 sequence: CSARDSGTPSSGANVLTF. The CDR3 region has the DNA TGCAGTGCTAGAGACTCCGGGACACCAAGCTCTGGGGCCAACGTCCTGACTTTC.

The chain is built from TRBV6-1 and TRBJ1-1; TRBD1 agrees at 7 bases. The V gene end was trimmed by 4 bases and the J gene end by 5 bases; junction bases not matched to a gene: 7. This CDR3 is built from 14 residues. Germline V gene lookup returns CDR1 MNHNS and CDR2 SASEGT. Here the CDR3 reads CASSAEQGFTEAFF. DNA for the CDR3: TGTGCCAGCAGTGCCGAACAGGGGTTTACTGAAGCTTTCTTT.

J is TRBJ2-5 and V is TRBV20-1, with 8 bases identical to TRBD2. The CDR3 sequence is 16 residues long. With V trimmed by 0 bases and J by 5 bases, 11 bases remained unmatched. The germline V gene has CDR1 DFQATT and CDR2 SNEGSKA (reference sequence). CDR3 loop: CSARDVSGDPPETQYF. The CDR3 DNA reads as TGCAGTGCTAGAGATGTTAGCGGGGACCCTCCGGAGACCCAGTACTTC.

The CDR3 reads CASSPGTGVLDTQYF. CDR3 coding DNA: TGTGCCAGCTCACCCGGGACAGGAGTATTGGATACGCAGTATTTT. The chain carries TRBV18 and TRBJ2-3, with TRBD1 matching 8 bases. CDR3 length: 15 amino acids. The germline V gene encodes CDR1 KGHSH and CDR2 LQKENI. With V trimmed by 3 bases and J by 6 bases, 8 bases remained unmatched.

The chain uses TRBV5-6 and TRBJ1-1, with D tentatively TRBD1 (5 bases). V shed 4 bases and J shed 3 bases, with 28 bases lying between them. CDR3 size: 19 residues. From germline, CDR1 is SGHDT and CDR2 YYEEEE. CDR3 nucleotides: TGTGCCAGCAGCCCGAAATGGAGGGGTGTGAGGGGCCAGGACACTGAAGCTTTCTTT. Translation: CASSPKWRGVRGQDTEAFF.

The rearrangement uses TRBV19 and TRBJ1-5; tentative D call: TRBD1 (5 bases). CDR3 length: 16 residues. Germline V gives CDR1 LNHDA, CDR2 SQIVND (reference sequence). V lost 7 bases and J 3 bases, leaving 19 bases between the germline ends. This chain's CDR3 is CASTPGIGGANQPQHF. CDR3 nucleotide sequence: TGTGCCAGTACCCCGGGTATAGGAGGGGCCAATCAGCCCCAGCATTTT.

The chain combines TRBV20-1 with TRBJ2-4; maybe TRBD2 (5 bases). The J call may be mistaken, given a closer DNA end match to TRBJ2-7. The CDR3 has 13 amino acids. CDR1 is DFQATT and CDR2 is SNEGSKA in the germline V gene (reference sequence). CDR3 sequence: CSARARVRDEQYF. CDR3 sequence (DNA): TGCAGTGCTAGAGCGCGGGTTCGGGACGAGCAGTACTTC.

The chain links TRBV10-3 to TRBJ2-3; TRBD2 agrees at 9 bases. The ends lost 3 bases at V and 0 bases at J; junction bases unmatched: 4. CDR1 and CDR2 (germline): ENHRY, SYGVKD. The CDR3 covers 16 residues. CDR3 in DNA: TGTGCCATCAGTGAAGTTAGCGGGAGAAGCACAGATACGCAGTATTTT. As protein: CAISEVSGRSTDTQYF.

The chain employs TRBV9 and TRBJ1-5; D unresolved. The V end was cut by 0 bases, the J end by 2 bases, with 9 bases between. This CDR3 contains 15 residues. Germline V lookup: CDR1 SGDLS, CDR2 YYNGEE. CDR3 DNA: TGTGCCAGCAGCGTAGGGACGGGTCGCAATCAGCCCCAGCATTTT. Translation gives CASSVGTGRNQPQHF. Based on the CDR3 plus reference TRBV9 and TRBJ1-5, the full variable domain is DSGVTQTPKHLITATGQRVTLRCSPRSGDLSVYWYQQSLDQGLQFLIQYYNGEERAKGNILERFSAQQFPDLHSELNLSSLELGDSALYFCASSVGTGRNQPQHFGDGTRLSIL.

This clonotype appeared once. At one end, the junction sequence differs from germline, possibly due to a read error. V is TRBV7-2 and J is TRBJ2-4, with D possibly called TRBD1 or TRBD2 (5 bases each). The end of the DNA is better explained by TRBJ2-7, so the J call may be wrong. The length of the CDR3 is 16 residues. CDR1 is SGHTA and CDR2 is FQGNSA in the germline V gene. The chain's CDR3 is CANSQDGAPRAYEQYF. CDR3 DNA sequence: TGTGCCAACAGCCAAGACGGGGCCCCAAGAGCCTACGAGCAGTACTTC.

This clonotype was counted only a few times. The chain employs TRBV7-9 and TRBJ2-7; D uncertain. This CDR3 region has 12 residues. Germline CDR1 reads SEHNR; CDR2 reads FQNEAQ (reference sequence). V lost 1 base to trimming and J lost 7 bases, with 8 bases between them. Written as DNA, the CDR3 is TGTGCCAGCAGCTTAGAAGGGTTTGAGCAGTACTTC. Protein product: CASSLEGFEQYF. Complete variable domain (other parts from reference TRBV7-9 and TRBJ2-7): DTGVSQNPRHKITKRGQNVTFRCDPISEHNRLYWYRQTLGQGPEFLTYFQNEAQLEKSRLLSDRFSAERPKGSFSTLEIQRTEQGDSAMYLCASSLEGFEQYFGPGTRLTVT.

The chain recombines TRBV5-1 with TRBJ2-1; weak D call: TRBD1 (6 bases). The germline gives CDR1 SGHRS, CDR2 YFSETQ. Trimming left V 1 base short and J 2 bases short, with 10 bases between. This CDR3 spans 15 amino acids. The CDR3: CASSLTGMTYNEQFF. The CDR3 nucleotides read TGCGCCAGCAGCTTGACAGGGATGACCTACAATGAGCAGTTCTTC.

The rearrangement links TRBV20-1 to TRBJ1-6; possible D gene TRBD1, 5 bases. The V gene lost 3 bases and the J gene lost 7 bases, with 10 bases spanning the gap. The CDR3 runs 13 residues. Germline CDR1 is DFQATT and CDR2 is SNEGSKA (reference sequence). DNA of the CDR3: TGCAGTGCTAGCGCCAGGGAGAATTCACCCCTCCACTTT. Translating gives CSASARENSPLHF.

CDR3 sequence (DNA): TGTGCCAGCAGCCGCGTGACAGGTTGGGATGGCTACACCTTC. This codes for CASSRVTGWDGYTF. V gene TRBV14 combines with J gene TRBJ1-2; a weak D match, TRBD1 (6 bases). V shed 4 bases and J shed 6 bases, with 15 bases lying between them. Germline CDR1 and CDR2: SGHDN and FVKESK. CDR3 length equals 14 residues.

The chain recombines TRBV10-2 with TRBJ1-1; no clear D gene. The CDR3 is 14 amino acids. Per the germline V gene, CDR1 is WSHSY and CDR2 is SAAADI. With 3 bases removed from V and 3 bases from J, the gap between germline ends came to 11 bases. The CDR3 sequence: CASSERTPDTEAFF. The CDR3 nucleotides are TGCGCCAGCAGTGAACGTACGCCGGACACTGAAGCTTTCTTT.

In the case of this clonotype: Compared with germline, one end of the junction differs, possibly owing to a read error. The chain combines TRBV7-2 with TRBJ2-5; TRBD1 matches at 8 bases. Germline V gives CDR1 SGHTA, CDR2 FQGNSA. There are 14 residues in the CDR3. CDR3 DNA: TGTGCCAACAGCCGGGGACAGGACCAAGAGACCCAGTACTTC. This encodes CANSRGQDQETQYF.

The chain couples TRBV5-1 to TRBJ2-3, with TRBD2 matching 13 bases. The CDR3 loop spans 16 amino acids. V shed 3 bases, J shed 2 bases, and the junction held 3 bases outside the gene matches. Looked up from germline, CDR1 is SGHRS and CDR2 is YFSETQ. The CDR3 sequence: CASSYGLAGVTDTQYF. The CDR3, as DNA: TGCGCCAGCAGCTACGGACTAGCGGGGGTCACAGATACGCAGTATTTT.

The chain is built from TRBV6-1 and TRBJ2-5; 11 nucleotides agree with TRBD1. Germline V gene sequence: CDR1 MNHNS, CDR2 SASEGT. The CDR3 has 16 amino acids. With 3 bases clipped from V and 4 bases from J, the junction kept 7 bases outside the gene matches. Here the CDR3 reads CASSDRDRGLRETQYF. The CDR3 nucleotides read TGTGCCAGCAGTGACCGGGACAGGGGGTTAAGAGAGACCCAGTACTTC.

The chain is built from TRBV18 and TRBJ2-1, with 10 positions matching TRBD1. The V and J ends lost 3 bases and 7 bases, in that order; junction bases with no gene match: 6. The CDR3 runs 15 residues. Germline V CDR1 and CDR2: KGHSH, LQKENI. CDR3 sequence reads: CASSPAGTGVNEQFF. The CDR3 nucleotides read TGTGCCAGCTCACCTGCCGGGACAGGGGTAAATGAGCAGTTCTTC.

The chain joins TRBV5-1 to TRBJ2-3; 11 positions match TRBD1. V lost 4 bases, J lost 6 bases, and 10 bases stayed unmatched. CDR1 and CDR2 (germline): SGHRS, YFSETQ. This CDR3 has 16 residues. The CDR3 coding sequence is TGCGCCAGCAGCCCTGGGGACAGGGGGAGTGAGGATACGCAGTATTTT. Translating gives CASSPGDRGSEDTQYF.

The chain links TRBV7-9 to TRBJ2-7; 10 bases agree with TRBD1. Per the germline V gene, CDR1 is SEHNR and CDR2 is FQNEAQ (reference sequence). V shed 6 bases and J 6 bases; nucleotides not matched to a gene: 5. This CDR3 comprises 13 residues. For the CDR3, the DNA is TGTGCCAGCAGTTGGACAGGGGGGTTCGAGCAGTACTTC. It specifies CASSWTGGFEQYF. Using reference TRBV7-9 and TRBJ2-7 for the parts outside the CDR3, the full variable domain is DTGVSQNPRHKITKRGQNVTFRCDPISEHNRLYWYRQTLGQGPEFLTYFQNEAQLEKSRLLSDRFSAERPKGSFSTLEIQRTEQGDSAMYLCASSWTGGFEQYFGPGTRLTVT.

This clonotype was found a few times. This chain links TRBV4-2 with TRBJ2-7, with 10 bases that match TRBD2. The germline V gene encodes CDR1 LGHNA and CDR2 YNFKEQ. The V and J ends lost 4 bases and 0 bases, in that order; junction bases with no gene match: 15. The CDR3 extends over 19 amino acids. CDR3 residues: CASSPDSGRTTKSSYEQYF. The DNA of the CDR3 is TGTGCCAGCAGCCCGGATAGCGGGAGGACGACCAAGAGCTCCTACGAGCAGTACTTC.

This clonotype was seen just once. The rearrangement uses TRBV29-1 and TRBJ2-1; D might be TRBD2 (5 bases). Germline CDR1 is SQVTM and CDR2 is ANQGSEA. Trimming took 3 bases from V and 0 from J, leaving 18 bases between them. The CDR3 runs to 17 residues. The DNA for the CDR3 is TGCAGCGTTGAGGGAGATGAGCGGCAGAGCTCCTACAATGAGCAGTTCTTC. This sequence encodes CSVEGDERQSSYNEQFF.

The chain has TRBV3-1 and TRBJ2-1; 10 nucleotides agree with TRBD1. This CDR3 has 15 amino acids. Germline V gives CDR1 LGHDT, CDR2 YNNKEL (reference sequence). Trimming cost V 4 bases and J 5 bases; bases outside gene matches: 5. DNA for the CDR3: TGTGCCAGCAGCCGCGACAGGGGGCGGAACAATGAGCAGTTCTTC. Translated, it gives CASSRDRGRNNEQFF.

This clonotype was observed a few times. This chain links TRBV20-1 with TRBJ2-6, with TRBD1 identical over 8 bases. This CDR3 is built from 17 residues. The V gene end was trimmed by 0 bases and the J gene end by 0 bases; junction bases not matched to a gene: 4. The germline V gene encodes CDR1 DFQATT and CDR2 SNEGSKA (reference sequence). In nucleotides, the CDR3 is TGCAGTGCTAGAGATGGGACAGGCTTCTCTGGGGCCAACGTCCTGACTTTC. Translation: CSARDGTGFSGANVLTF.